This T cell receptor beta chain was sequenced in a study of blood T cell repertoires in COVID-19. Study at large: Italy, Spain and the United States were the sources of the convalescent and acute COVID-19 samples. In each case, the material was cDNA or gDNA derived from T cells, B-cell-depleted T cells, or PBMCs.

V dropped 5 bases and J dropped 5; count of bases not matched to a gene: 11. This CDR3 has 15 residues. Germline V gives CDR1 MDHEN, CDR2 SYDVKM. In the original processing: Reference gene primer amplification in the assay estimated nucleated cell counts. Sequenced by immunoSEQ multiplex PCR; TCRdb stores in-frame clones only, minus some. The DNA was the basis for D and trimming; V, J and clone size are from that table. The sample holds 100,000 or so clones, around 90% seen once. Sequenced input: peripheral blood. This receptor was obtained from a man in his forties or fifties with active or convalescent COVID-19. The V and J genes are TRBV28 and TRBJ1-1; 7 bases align to TRBD1. CDR3 region: CASSPIDRAGTEAFF. Here the CDR3 DNA reads TGTGCCAGCAGTCCCATCGACAGGGCGGGGACTGAAGCTTTCTTT.